A single sample is the source of the 24 T cell receptor beta chains below, sequenced in a study of shared clonotypes between healthy human individuals. The assay was immunoSEQ multiplex PCR, and TCRdb's table has in-frame clones only and misses some. The sample holds about 1.1 million clones, about 72% seen once. The sequenced sample consisted of memory CD4+ T cells from PBMCs. Described subset: CD45RA-negative fraction. Receptor source: a man younger than 35 in good health. Some clones in this sample may be carry-over from other donors' samples.

This clone was recorded once. The V and J genes are TRBV7-9 and TRBJ1-3; D not certain. The CDR3 length is 14 residues. V lost 11 bases and J lost 0, with 14 bases in between. Germline CDR1 reads SEHNR; CDR2 reads FQNEAQ (reference sequence). CDR3 amino acids: CAYSGPHSGNTIYF. In nucleotides, the CDR3 is TGTGCCTACTCGGGCCCCCACTCTGGAAACACCATATATTTT.

The V and J genes are TRBV18 and TRBJ1-1; D not resolved. This CDR3 is 13 amino acids long. The V gene's germline CDR1 is KGHSH and CDR2 LQKENI. V gave up 0 bases and J gave up 6 bases, with 8 bases separating them. The CDR3 DNA is TGTGCCAGCTCACCACCGGGCAGCTCTGAAGCTTTCTTT. As protein: CASSPPGSSEAFF.

The rearrangement joins TRBV1 to TRBJ2-1; the DNA was not compared with TRBD2, the D call given in the table. TRBV1 corresponds to a pseudogene. This CDR3 spans 17 amino acids. The CDR3 nucleotides are TGCACCAGCAGCCAAGATTCCGCTAGCGGGAGTGACGATGAGCAGTTCTTC. The encoded protein is CTSSQDSASGSDDEQFF.

Notes on this clone: A far larger clone is off by one base, so a read error is likely. The chain joins TRBV2 to TRBJ1-5; D might be TRBD1 (6 bases). Germline lookup yields CDR1 SNHLY and CDR2 FYNNEI. The CDR3 contains 14 residues. V was pared by 2 bases and J by 5 bases, with 10 bases between. The CDR3 loop is CASSELDSYQPQHF. The CDR3, as DNA: TGTGCCAGCAGTGAATTGGACAGCTATCAGCCCCAGCATTTT. The full variable domain, with the rest looked up from reference TRBV2 and TRBJ1-5, is EPEVTQTPSHQVTQMGQEVILRCVPISNHLYFYWYRQILGQKVEFLVSFYNNEISEKSEIFDDQFSVERPDGSNFTLKIRSTKLEDSAMYFCASSELDSYQPQHFGDGTRLSIL.

Comment on this clone: The sample has other DNA sequences that encode this CDR3 too. The J gene is TRBJ2-7, the V gene TRBV28, with 9 bases aligning to TRBD2. CDR1 and CDR2 from the germline V gene are MDHEN and SYDVKM. CDR3 length equals 15 residues. V lost 5 bases to trimming and J lost 3 bases; unmatched junction nucleotides: 8. In nucleotides, the CDR3 is TGTGCCAGCAGTGCCACCGGCGGGAGGGTCTACGAGCAGTACTTC. Its protein is CASSATGGRVYEQYF. The full variable domain, rest sourced from reference TRBV28 and TRBJ2-7, is DVKVTQSSRYLVKRTGEKVFLECVQDMDHENMFWYRQDPGLGLRLIYFSYDVKMKEKGDIPEGYSVSREKKERFSLILESASTNQTSMYLCASSATGGRVYEQYFGPGTRLTVT.

V usage is TRBV27 and J usage is TRBJ2-5; 7 bases are shared with TRBD2. With 3 bases clipped from V and 0 bases from J, the junction kept 13 bases outside the gene matches. The germline V gene encodes CDR1 MNHEY and CDR2 SMNVEV (reference sequence). CDR3 length: 18 amino acids. The CDR3 region is CASSFPFSPSGNQETQYF. CDR3 nucleotides: TGTGCCAGCAGTTTCCCGTTTTCGCCAAGCGGGAACCAAGAGACCCAGTACTTC.

Details on this clone: At the DNA level, this CDR3 is encoded by other sequences in the same sample as well. This chain joins TRBV7-2 and TRBJ1-1; 7 nucleotides line up with TRBD1. J was trimmed by 1 base and V by 9 bases; bases with no gene match: 8. The CDR3 consists of 14 residues. CDR1 and CDR2 from the germline V gene are SGHTA and FQGNSA. The DNA of the CDR3 is TGTGCCAGTAGCATCGGGACAGCGAACACTGAAGCTTTCTTT. As protein: CASSIGTANTEAFF.

This chain joins TRBV28 and TRBJ2-2, with D possibly being TRBD2 (6 bases). Trimming cost V 8 bases and J 2 bases, with 24 bases left between them. CDR1 MDHEN and CDR2 SYDVKM come from the germline V gene. The CDR3 sequence is 18 residues long. This CDR3 is CASVSPPRGRPNTGELFF. Here the CDR3 DNA reads TGTGCCAGCGTTTCCCCTCCTAGAGGGAGGCCCAACACCGGGGAGCTGTTTTTT.

The genes are TRBV18 and TRBJ1-2, with TRBD1 matching 8 bases. Germline loops: CDR1 KGHSH, CDR2 LQKENI. With V trimmed by 4 bases and J by 6 bases, 4 bases remained unmatched. The CDR3 has 13 residues. The CDR3 is CASSLLQGDGYTF. CDR3 nucleotide sequence: TGTGCCAGCTCACTACTACAGGGGGATGGCTACACCTTC.

In this sample, this clone turned up a few times. The chain carries TRBV2 and TRBJ2-7, with D unresolved. The CDR3 runs 13 residues. The V and J ends lost 1 base and 4 bases respectively, with 8 bases between them. Germline CDR1 is SNHLY and CDR2 is FYNNEI. This CDR3 is CASSEEGRYEQYF. The CDR3 coding sequence is TGTGCCAGCAGTGAAGAGGGAAGATACGAGCAGTACTTC.

This clone was observed many times. This sequence joins TRBV6-1 and TRBJ2-7, with a weak D call TRBD1 (6 bases). Germline CDR1 and CDR2: MNHNS and SASEGT. The CDR3 has 15 amino acids. With 1 base removed from V and 1 base from J, the gap between germline ends came to 11 bases. The CDR3, as DNA: TGTGCCAGCAGTGAAGAAGGCAGGGGTTCCTACGAGCAGTACTTC. This encodes CASSEEGRGSYEQYF.

This clone showed up just a few times. This chain joins TRBV28 and TRBJ2-5; 9 positions agree with TRBD2. Losses at the gene ends were 1 base for V and 3 bases for J; bases not matched to a gene: 6. Germline V CDR1 and CDR2: MDHEN, SYDVKM. This CDR3 is 16 amino acids long. The CDR3 sequence: CASSLLGGRAKETQYF. The CDR3 DNA is TGTGCCAGCAGTTTATTGGGCGGGAGGGCCAAAGAGACCCAGTACTTC. The variable domain in full, completed from reference TRBV28 and TRBJ2-5, reads DVKVTQSSRYLVKRTGEKVFLECVQDMDHENMFWYRQDPGLGLRLIYFSYDVKMKEKGDIPEGYSVSREKKERFSLILESASTNQTSMYLCASSLLGGRAKETQYFGPGTRLLVL.

The genes are TRBV5-4 and TRBJ2-5; D is perhaps TRBD2 (5 bases). V was pared by 4 bases and J by 2 bases, with 12 bases between. The CDR3 sequence is 14 residues long. CDR1 and CDR2 (germline): SGHNT, YYREEE (reference sequence). The CDR3 region is CASSISGIQETQYF. The CDR3 bases are TGTGCCAGCAGCATCTCCGGGATTCAAGAGACCCAGTACTTC.

Points on this clone: The sample has other DNA sequences that encode this CDR3 too. The genes are TRBV5-1 and TRBJ1-5; D possibly corresponds to TRBD1 (6 bases). In germline, CDR1 is SGHRS, CDR2 YFSETQ. Between the trimmed V and J ends, which lost 2 bases and 6 bases, there was a span of 9 bases. The CDR3 extends over 13 amino acids. For the CDR3, the DNA is TGCGCCAGCAGCTTACAGGGTTCTCAGCCCCAGCATTTT. This codes for CASSLQGSQPQHF.

This clone was detected a few times. The genes are TRBV20-1 and TRBJ1-1; D is unclear. CDR1 is DFQATT and CDR2 is SNEGSKA in the germline V gene (reference sequence). The CDR3 has 11 residues. Trimming took 6 bases from V and 4 from J, leaving 9 bases between them. The CDR3 region has the DNA TGCAGTGCCGCCTCACCCACTGAAGCTTTCTTT. Protein: CSAASPTEAFF.

The V gene is TRBV15, the J gene TRBJ2-2, with 7 bases lining up with TRBD1. Germline V gene data show CDR1 as LNHNV and CDR2 as YYDKDF (reference sequence). V shed 5 bases and J 6 bases; nucleotides not matched to a gene: 9. The CDR3 loop spans 15 amino acids. The CDR3 region is CATSREGAAAGELFF. CDR3 DNA: TGTGCCACCAGCCGCGAGGGGGCGGCGGCCGGGGAGCTGTTTTTT.

A note on this clone: The same CDR3 also results from other DNA sequences found in this sample. The CDR3 loop is CASSLAGDQPQHF. In nucleotides, the CDR3 is TGTGCCAGCAGCTTAGCAGGGGACCAGCCCCAGCATTTT. This sequence joins TRBV7-2 and TRBJ1-5; possibly TRBD1 for D (5 bases). The CDR3 is made up of 13 amino acids. Trimming shortened V by 0 bases and J by 7 bases, and 7 bases separated the two germline ends. Germline-derived CDR1 and CDR2 are SGHTA and FQGNSA.

The chain carries TRBV28 and TRBJ2-1; no clear D. V lost 6 bases and J 6 bases, leaving 9 bases between the germline ends. Germline CDR1 reads MDHEN; CDR2 reads SYDVKM. The CDR3 totals 12 residues. The CDR3 is CASRVAGNEQFF. The CDR3 DNA reads as TGTGCCAGCAGAGTAGCCGGCAATGAGCAGTTCTTC.

The V and J genes are TRBV27 and TRBJ2-7, with D perhaps assigned TRBD1 or TRBD2 (5 bases each). Germline V gene data show CDR1 as MNHEY and CDR2 as SMNVEV (reference sequence). V was cut by 5 bases and J by 6 bases, with 14 bases left in between. The CDR3 is 13 residues long. The CDR3 reads CASSTKDGTEQYF. The CDR3 DNA reads TGTGCCAGCAGTACAAAGGACGGGACCGAGCAGTACTTC.

The V and J genes are TRBV10-1 and TRBJ2-7; D ambiguous. V was cut by 4 bases and J by 5 bases, with 12 bases left in between. The CDR3 sequence is 13 residues long. Germline-derived CDR1 and CDR2 are WNHNN and SYGVQD (reference sequence). Here the CDR3 reads CASSVAGVDEQYF. In nucleotides, the CDR3 is TGCGCCAGCAGTGTGGCTGGCGTGGACGAGCAGTACTTC.

The chain joins TRBV15 to TRBJ1-2; D might be TRBD1 (6 bases). This CDR3 region has 14 residues. V was clipped by 3 bases and J by 4 bases, with 12 bases between them. CDR1 and CDR2 from the germline V gene are LNHNV and YYDKDF (reference sequence). The CDR3 DNA is TGTGCCACCAGCAGCCAGACAGGATTCTATGGCTACACCTTC. This gives the protein CATSSQTGFYGYTF.

The chain uses TRBV11-2 and TRBJ2-4, with TRBD1 identical over 7 bases. The CDR3 extends over 15 amino acids. Germline V gene data show CDR1 as SGHAT and CDR2 as FQNNGV. J gave up 8 bases and V 5 bases, and 12 bases lay outside the gene matches. For the CDR3, the DNA is TGTGCCAGCAGCAGACAACAACAGGGGATAGACATTCAGTACTTC. It specifies CASSRQQQGIDIQYF.

This chain links TRBV5-1 with TRBJ2-1; D gene unclear. Per germline, CDR1 SGHRS and CDR2 YFSETQ. The CDR3 runs 13 residues. Trimming pared 3 bases from V and 5 bases from J, leaving 9 bases between. As DNA, the CDR3 is TGCGCCAGCAGCTCCGACGGAAACAATGAGCAGTTCTTC. Translated, it gives CASSSDGNNEQFF.

The gene calls are TRBV7-3 and TRBJ2-2; 8 bases map to TRBD1. The CDR3 extends over 16 amino acids. Germline CDR1 is SGHTA and CDR2 is FQGTGA. With 5 bases clipped from V and 2 bases from J, the junction kept 7 bases outside the gene matches. CDR3 in amino acids: CASSKYQGANTGELFF. The CDR3 DNA reads TGTGCCAGCAGCAAATACCAGGGGGCCAACACCGGGGAGCTGTTTTTT.